Following are 25 T cell receptor beta chains from one sample sequenced in a study of patients and donors after allogeneic stem cell transplantation. Via MiXCR, TCRdb re-called the RT-PCR reads, giving one row per CDR3 protein. The sample records 160,000 or so distinct CDR3 sequences, approximately 22% being singletons. Sequenced sample: blood, either unsorted or a sorted T cell fraction (not recorded which). These receptors were taken from a human donor who was either an allogeneic HSCT recipient or a stem cell or donor lymphocyte infusion donor (not recorded which). It is not recorded whose cells these are; they may come from a transplant donor.

The chain links TRBV4-3 to TRBJ2-1; TRBD1 aligns across 7 bases. V dropped 4 bases and J dropped 15; count of bases not matched to a gene: 6. The germline V gene encodes CDR1 LGHNA and CDR2 YSLEER. The CDR3 extends over 11 amino acids. CDR3 residues: CASSLSRTGFF. The CDR3 nucleotides are TGCGCCAGCAGCCTGAGCCGGACAGGGTTCTTC.

This clonotype has a count of ten or more. The chain couples TRBV27 to TRBJ1-2, with a weak D call TRBD1 (6 bases). Per the germline V gene, CDR1 is MNHEY and CDR2 is SMNVEV (reference sequence). The V end lost 1 base, the J end lost 4 bases, and 13 bases lay between the germline ends. The CDR3 contains 15 residues. CDR3 coding DNA: TGTGCCAGCAGTTTATTGGGGGGCGGCATCTATGGCTACACCTTC. Its translation: CASSLLGGGIYGYTF.

This clonotype was detected only a few times. The V and J genes are TRBV7-2 and TRBJ1-1; D not certain. The CDR3 runs to 18 residues. Germline V CDR1 and CDR2: SGHTA, FQGNSA. The V end was cut by 0 bases, the J end by 1 base, with 18 bases between. CDR3 DNA: TGTGCCAGCAGCTTAGCAACCCACGTACATCCATCGAACACTGAAGCTTTCTTT. Encoded protein: CASSLATHVHPSNTEAFF.

This clonotype was seen a handful of times. The J gene is TRBJ1-3, the V gene TRBV10-3, with D tentatively TRBD1 (5 bases). V dropped 10 bases and J dropped 0 bases, with 19 bases sitting between them. The CDR3 contains 16 residues. In germline, CDR1 is ENHRY, CDR2 SYGVKD. The chain's CDR3 is CATNDARGSSGNTIYF. CDR3 nucleotide sequence: TGTGCCACCAACGACGCCCGGGGGAGCTCTGGAAACACCATATATTTT.

This clonotype occurred many times. The chain is built from TRBV10-3 and TRBJ1-5, with 8 bases fitting TRBD1. V was clipped by 5 bases and J by 4 bases; unmatched bases: 10. In germline, CDR1 is ENHRY, CDR2 SYGVKD. The CDR3 length is 16 residues. The CDR3 DNA reads as TGTGCCATCAGTACAGGCGACAGGGGCCTAAATCAGCCCCAGCATTTT. It codes for CAISTGDRGLNQPQHF.

The V call is TRBV12-3 or TRBV12-4, the J call TRBJ1-2, with TRBD1 identical over 7 bases. The CDR3 runs to 13 residues. The V gene end was trimmed by 6 bases and the J gene end by 2 bases; junction bases not matched to a gene: 3. CDR3 nucleotides: TGTGCCAGCAGCTCGACAGGGAACTATGGCTACACCTTC. This sequence encodes CASSSTGNYGYTF.

This clonotype was observed a handful of times. The rearrangement links TRBV20-1 to TRBJ1-1; 7 bases agree with TRBD1. Trimming took 3 bases from V and 0 from J; bases not matched to a gene: 4. This CDR3 region has 14 residues. The germline gives CDR1 DFQATT, CDR2 SNEGSKA (reference sequence). The CDR3 sequence: CSAREGQMNTEAFF. CDR3 in DNA: TGCAGTGCTAGGGAGGGACAGATGAACACTGAAGCTTTCTTT.

CDR3 protein: CAISDYLGELFF. As DNA, the CDR3 is TGTGCCATCAGTGACTACCTAGGGGAGCTGTTTTTT. This chain joins TRBV10-3 and TRBJ2-2; D not certain. CDR3 size: 12 residues. Trimming stripped 3 bases from V and 8 bases from J, with 7 bases between. Germline CDR1 ENHRY, CDR2 SYGVKD.

This clonotype was picked up one time. This chain uses TRBV2 with TRBJ2-1, with 10 bases identical to TRBD1. After removal of 4 bases from V and 4 bases from J, the junction contained 13 bases not matched to a gene. The length of the CDR3 is 18 residues. The germline CDR1 and CDR2 sequences are SNHLY and FYNNEI. The CDR3 reads CASSATTWGTGEYNEQFF. As DNA, the CDR3 is TGTGCCAGCAGTGCCACGACTTGGGGGACAGGGGAGTACAATGAGCAGTTCTTC.

The gene calls are TRBV12-3 or TRBV12-4 and TRBJ1-5; TRBD1 matches 7 bases. The trim removed 5 bases at V and 0 bases at J, leaving 10 bases unmatched. The CDR3 is 17 residues long. DNA for the CDR3: TGTGCCAGCAGTATTCTCGGACAGGACTCTAGCAATCAGCCCCAGCATTTT. It encodes CASSILGQDSSNQPQHF.

The V gene is TRBV9, the J gene TRBJ2-3, with D perhaps matching TRBD1 (6 bases). There are 15 residues in the CDR3. V dropped 4 bases and J dropped 0 bases, with 12 bases sitting between them. Per germline, CDR1 SGDLS and CDR2 YYNGEE. In DNA form, the CDR3 reads TGTGCCAGCAGCAACGGGACATCTAGCACAGATACGCAGTATTTT. Translation: CASSNGTSSTDTQYF.

This rearrangement joins TRBV5-1 to TRBJ2-2; D possibly corresponds to TRBD1 (5 bases). Germline loops: CDR1 SGHRS, CDR2 YFSETQ. The CDR3 runs 14 residues. Trimming took off 4 bases at V and 5 bases at J, with 12 bases between the two ends. This CDR3 reads CASSPFGQTGELFF. CDR3 coding DNA: TGCGCCAGCAGCCCATTCGGACAAACCGGGGAGCTGTTTTTT.

The chain couples TRBV25-1 to TRBJ1-3; 8 bases agree with TRBD1. The CDR3 has 16 residues. Germline V lookup: CDR1 MGHDK, CDR2 SYGVNS. V was clipped by 8 bases and J by 0 bases; unmatched bases: 9. The CDR3 DNA sequence: TGTGCCAGCCAGACAGGGGCCTACAACTCTGGAAACACCATATATTTT. It codes for CASQTGAYNSGNTIYF.

The V gene is TRBV10-3, the J gene TRBJ1-1, with TRBD1 matching 10 bases. CDR3 size: 15 residues. CDR1 is ENHRY, CDR2 SYGVKD, per germline. The V segment lost 2 bases and the J segment 6 bases; nucleotides outside the gene matches: 6. The CDR3 is CAISERTGGKPEAFF. CDR3 nucleotides: TGTGCCATCAGTGAGCGGACAGGGGGAAAGCCTGAAGCTTTCTTT.

The chain couples TRBV27 to TRBJ2-3, with D maybe TRBD2 (6 bases). The CDR3 extends over 15 amino acids. Germline V gene lookup returns CDR1 MNHEY and CDR2 SMNVEV (reference sequence). Trimming left V 6 bases short and J 6 bases short, with 19 bases between. DNA of the CDR3: TGTGCCAGCAGCGTCGTGGGGACTGACTATGATACGCAGTATTTT. Translated, it gives CASSVVGTDYDTQYF.

This chain joins TRBV20-1 and TRBJ1-1; D is uncertain. The V and J ends lost 6 bases and 1 base respectively, with 9 bases between them. CDR3 size: 12 residues. CDR1 and CDR2 from the germline V gene are DFQATT and SNEGSKA (reference sequence). The CDR3 nucleotides are TGCAGTGCGAGTGAAGGGAACACTGAAGCTTTCTTT. Translation: CSASEGNTEAFF.

J is TRBJ2-7 and V is TRBV27; 9 bases are shared with TRBD2. The CDR3 spans 14 residues. Germline assignment: CDR1 MNHEY and CDR2 SMNVEV (reference sequence). The V segment lost 4 bases and the J segment 7 bases; nucleotides outside the gene matches: 8. DNA of the CDR3: TGTGCCAGCAGTTACGGGACTAGCCTAGGGGAGCAGTACTTC. It codes for CASSYGTSLGEQYF.

The rearrangement uses TRBV5-1 and TRBJ2-2, with 10 bases identical to TRBD1. The germline V gene has CDR1 SGHRS and CDR2 YFSETQ. The CDR3 length is 16 residues. V shed 1 base and J 5 bases; nucleotides not matched to a gene: 5. CDR3 nucleotide sequence: TGCGCCAGCAGCTTGAGGACAGGGGGTGTAACCGGGGAGCTGTTTTTT. It is translated as CASSLRTGGVTGELFF.

The chain employs TRBV18 and TRBJ2-1; the match to TRBD1 covers 8 bases. Germline V lookup: CDR1 KGHSH, CDR2 LQKENI. The CDR3 contains 16 residues. Germline trimming cut 6 bases from V and 1 base from J; bases unmatched to any gene: 8. The CDR3 DNA reads as TGTGCCAGCTCGTCTACAGGGGGGCAATCCTACAATGAGCAGTTCTTC. Protein product: CASSSTGGQSYNEQFF.

This clonotype was found a few times. The chain employs TRBV9 and TRBJ2-7; D possibly corresponds to TRBD2 (5 bases). Germline V gene data show CDR1 as SGDLS and CDR2 as YYNGEE. V was clipped by 4 bases and J by 7 bases, with 21 bases between them. The CDR3 loop spans 15 amino acids. The CDR3 coding sequence is TGTGCCAGCAGCACACACGACTACTTTGCATGGGAGCAGTACTTC. This codes for CASSTHDYFAWEQYF.

This clonotype was detected many times. J is TRBJ1-4 and V is TRBV21-1. TRBV21-1 is termed a pseudogene. CDR3 length: 11 residues. The CDR3 spells CAGCFREKLFF. DNA for the CDR3: TGTGCCGGATGTTTCCGCGAAAAACTGTTTTTT.

This clonotype has a count of ten or more. The chain is built from TRBV7-2 and TRBJ1-4; D remains ambiguous. Germline CDR1 SGHTA, CDR2 FQGNSA. This CDR3 spans 17 amino acids. V was shortened by 2 bases and J by 0 bases, with 13 bases between the two germline ends. CDR3: CASSLRVGTATNEKLFF. The CDR3 nucleotides read TGTGCCAGCAGCTTAAGGGTCGGAACCGCAACTAATGAAAAACTGTTTTTT.

There are a few counts of this clonotype. For the CDR3, the DNA is TGCAGTGCTAGAGATAGCCAGCGGGAGGGCGAGCAGTTCTTC. Its protein is CSARDSQREGEQFF. The genes are TRBV20-1 and TRBJ2-1; 10 bases are shared with TRBD2. This CDR3 is built from 14 residues. V shed 0 bases and J 10 bases; nucleotides not matched to a gene: 6. Germline CDR1 DFQATT, CDR2 SNEGSKA (reference sequence).

The rearrangement uses TRBV12-3 or TRBV12-4 and TRBJ2-7; 10 bases map to TRBD2. V dropped 6 bases and J dropped 2; count of bases not matched to a gene: 4. The CDR3 has 14 amino acids. CDR3 nucleotides: TGTGCCAGCAGCAGGACTAGCGGAGCCTACGAGCAGTACTTC. Its protein product is CASSRTSGAYEQYF.

Only a few counts were recorded for this clonotype. V and J are TRBV12-3 or TRBV12-4 and TRBJ2-6; no reliable D call. V lost 3 bases and J lost 4, with 4 bases in between. CDR3 length: 13 residues. This CDR3 is CASSFSGANVLTF. DNA of the CDR3: TGTGCCAGCAGTTTCTCAGGGGCCAACGTCCTGACTTTC.